This T cell receptor beta chain was observed in a study of OX40 agonist ivuxolimab in advanced cancers. As for the study in general: As their treatment, patients were administered ivuxolimab, an agonistic anti-OX40 (CD134) antibody. Ivuxolimab was delivered to patients intravenously every 2 weeks at doses spanning 0.01 to 10 mg/kg.

Sampling times: baseline, cycle 4 day 1, cycle 7 day 1. TCRdb's table, derived via immunoSEQ multiplex PCR, lists solely in-frame clones and lacks some. Found here are under 85,000 clones, around 90% of them singletons; the top ten hold about 4%. General study points: CD8+ T cells showed, on average, more clonal expansion than CD4+ cells.

In the case of this clone: Its specificity is not known.

Trimming removed 4 bases at V and 4 bases at J, with 11 bases between. The germline V gene has CDR1 SGHRS and CDR2 YFSETQ. The CDR3 spans 13 residues. This clonotype originated in an adult with an advanced solid tumor such as melanoma, head and neck, liver or kidney cancer. This chain uses TRBV5-1 with TRBJ1-2; D remains ambiguous. The sample in question was CD4+ or CD8+ T cells sorted from blood, obtained in a trial of the OX40 agonist ivuxolimab. The CDR3, as DNA: TGCGCCAGCAGCCTCGGGAGCTCCTATGGCTACACCTTC. Protein sequence: CASSLGSSYGYTF.